A selection of T cell receptor beta chains follows, all from one sample in a study of T cells in Graves' hyperthyroidism and ophthalmopathy. One entry per CDR3 protein, called by TCRdb with MiXCR from the multiplex PCR reads. The sample includes about 320,000 distinct CDR3 sequences, 15% to 20% seen only once; the top ten take roughly 33%. The sample consisted of blood. The receptors derive from a man aged 25 to 40 with Graves' hyperthyroidism. CDR3s include the opening cysteine and the closing phenylalanine or tryptophan. A D gene is named only where the DNA matches it firmly. Part of the rows lack a size; the others show once, few, many or a class for expanded clones.

V gene	J gene	D gene	clone size	CDR3 DNA	CDR3 protein
TRBV29-1	TRBJ2-3	NA	NA	TGCAGCGTTGCGGTCACAACGGATACGCAGTATTTT	CSVAVTTDTQYF
TRBV7-9	TRBJ1-1	NA	many	TGTGCCAGCAGCTCTAAACAGGGTAGTAGCACTGAAGCTTTCTTT	CASSSKQGSSTEAFF
TRBV2	TRBJ2-3	NA	many	TGTGCCAGCAGTGAAGCTTTGCTCACAGATACGCAGTATTTT	CASSEALLTDTQYF
TRBV3-1	TRBJ1-1	TRBD1	many	TGTGCCAGCAGCCAAGCCGGGACAGGGGAAGGCGGCACTGAAGCTTTCTTT	CASSQAGTGEGGTEAFF
TRBV20-1	TRBJ2-1	NA	few	TGCAGTGCTAGCCGTCGGACCAATGAGCAGTTCTTC	CSASRRTNEQFF
TRBV11-2	TRBJ2-5	TRBD2	many	TGTGCCAGCAGAAGGGGCGGGAGCGCAGAGACCCAGTACTTC	CASRRGGSAETQYF
TRBV5-4	TRBJ1-1	NA	NA	TGTGCCAGCAGCCCCTCATATATGGTGAACACTGAAGCTTTCTTT	CASSPSYMVNTEAFF
TRBV7-3	TRBJ2-2	NA	NA	TGTGCCAGCAGTACGAGGACCGGGGAGCTGTTTTTT	CASSTRTGELFF
TRBV3-1	TRBJ2-1	TRBD1	many	TGTGCCAGCAGCCCTACAGGGGGCGCCTACAATGAGCAGTTCTTC	CASSPTGGAYNEQFF
TRBV7-9	TRBJ2-1	NA	few	TGTGCCAGCAGGACCGGGGAGAACAATGAGCAGTTCTTC	CASRTGENNEQFF
TRBV27	TRBJ1-2	NA	many	TGTGCCAGCAGTTTAGTGCCAGGGGACGACTATGGCTACACCTTC	CASSLVPGDDYGYTF
TRBV4-2	TRBJ1-5	NA	NA	TGTGCCAGCAGCGTGGACGGAACCCGCAATCAGCCCCAGCATTTT	CASSVDGTRNQPQHF
TRBV3-1	TRBJ1-1	NA	NA	TGTGCCAGCAGCCAAGAGGGTAGCACTGAAGCTTTCTTT	CASSQEGSTEAFF
TRBV10-3	TRBJ2-7	NA	few	TGTGCCATCAACCAGGGGGACTCCTTAGGCTACGAGCAGTACTTC	CAINQGDSLGYEQYF
TRBV28	TRBJ1-2	NA	many	TGTGCCAGCAGCGAGGCCCGCTATGGCTACACCTTC	CASSEARYGYTF
TRBV29-1	TRBJ2-3	TRBD2	many	TGCAGCGTTGAATTGCTAGCGGGAGTTGATACGCAGTATTTT	CSVELLAGVDTQYF
TRBV11-2	TRBJ2-1	NA	many	TGTGCCAGCAGCCGTCAGGGTGGCTACAATGAGCAGTTCTTC	CASSRQGGYNEQFF
TRBV18	TRBJ1-1	NA	many	TGTGCCAGCTCACCAAGTGGATGGGGGACTGAAGCTTTCTTT	CASSPSGWGTEAFF
TRBV7-9	TRBJ2-1	NA	few	TGTGCCAGCAGTCTACCGACGGGACGGGCCTACAATGAGCAGTTCTTC	CASSLPTGRAYNEQFF
TRBV7-3	TRBJ2-1	NA	few	TGTGCCAGCAGCTTAAGGCCCTCCGGGGTGGTGGATGAGCAGTTCTTC	CASSLRPSGVVDEQFF
TRBV18	TRBJ1-5	TRBD1	few	TGTGCCAGCTCACCGCAACCGGGACAGGGACAAGGCAATCAGCCCCGGCATTTT	CASSPQPGQGQGNQPRHF
TRBV11-2	TRBJ1-2	NA	NA	TGTGCCAGCGCGGGATTGCGGGGACCTGACACCTTC	CASAGLRGPDTF
TRBV5-5	TRBJ2-5	TRBD1	many	TGTGCCAGCAGCTTGGTTACGGGGACAGGGGGGACCCAGTACTTC	CASSLVTGTGGTQYF
TRBV10-3	TRBJ1-1	NA	few	TGTGCCATCAGTGGGACAGCTGAAGCTTTCTTT	CAISGTAEAFF
TRBV20-1	TRBJ2-7	TRBD2	many	TGCAGTGCAGGACTAGCTTCCTACGAGCAGTACTTC	CSAGLASYEQYF
TRBV30	TRBJ2-2	TRBD2	many	TGTGCTTCTCAAGCGGGAGCTGGAACCGGGGAGCTGTTTTTT	CASQAGAGTGELFF
TRBV19	TRBJ2-5	NA	NA	TGTGCCAGTAGTACCGACATACAAGAGACCCAGTACTTC	CASSTDIQETQYF
TRBV30	TRBJ1-5	TRBD1	few	TGTGCCTGGAGTGAGGGGACAGGGGAGCAGCCCCAGCATTTT	CAWSEGTGEQPQHF
TRBV20-1	TRBJ1-1	TRBD1	many	TGCAGTGCTATAAGGACAGGCCTGAACACTGAAGCTTTCTTT	CSAIRTGLNTEAFF
TRBV24-1	TRBJ2-3	TRBD2	NA	TGTGCCACCAGTGATTTTGGACTAGCGGGAGTAACAGATACGCAGTATTTT	CATSDFGLAGVTDTQYF
TRBV19	TRBJ2-7	NA	NA	TGTGCCAGTAGTATGGGGGTCTATGCCTACGAGCAGTACTTC	CASSMGVYAYEQYF
TRBV3-1	TRBJ1-2	NA	many	TGTGCCAGCAGCCTTCACAGGGAAAACTATGGCTACACCTTC	CASSLHRENYGYTF
TRBV19	TRBJ1-1	TRBD1	NA	TGTGCCAGTAGTAGGGGACAGGGTAGACACACTGAAGCTTTCTTT	CASSRGQGRHTEAFF
TRBV27	TRBJ2-7	TRBD1	many	TGTGCCAGCAGTTACCCCCTATGCGACAGGGTATTTATGGGACGATCCTACGAGCAGTACTTC	CASSYPLCDRVFMGRSYEQYF
TRBV5-6	TRBJ2-5	TRBD2	few	TGTGCCAGCGGTAAGACTAGCGGGATTGAGACCCAGTACTTC	CASGKTSGIETQYF
TRBV6-1	TRBJ2-6	TRBD1	many	TGTGCCGTACCACTCTCAGGGGGCGCTGGGGCCAACGTCCTGACTTTC	CAVPLSGGAGANVLTF
TRBV29-1	TRBJ2-6	NA	NA	TGCAGCGTTGAAGTCAACTCTGGGGCCAACGTCCTGACTTTC	CSVEVNSGANVLTF